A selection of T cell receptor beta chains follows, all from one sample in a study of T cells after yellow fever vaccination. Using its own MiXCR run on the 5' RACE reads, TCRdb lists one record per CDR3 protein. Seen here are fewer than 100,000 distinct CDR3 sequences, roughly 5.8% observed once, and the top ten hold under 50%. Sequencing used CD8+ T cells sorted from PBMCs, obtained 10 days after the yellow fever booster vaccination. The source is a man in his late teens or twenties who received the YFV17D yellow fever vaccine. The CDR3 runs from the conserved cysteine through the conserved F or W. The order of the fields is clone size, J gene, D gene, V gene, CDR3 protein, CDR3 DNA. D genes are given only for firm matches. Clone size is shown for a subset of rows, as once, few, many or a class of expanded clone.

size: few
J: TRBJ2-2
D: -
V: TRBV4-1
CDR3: CASSQMGQNTGELFF
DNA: TGCGCCAGCAGCCAAATGGGACAGAACACCGGGGAGCTGTTTTTT

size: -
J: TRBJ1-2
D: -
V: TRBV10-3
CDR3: CAISEGGANYGYTF
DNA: TGTGCCATCAGTGAAGGAGGAGCTAACTATGGCTACACCTTC

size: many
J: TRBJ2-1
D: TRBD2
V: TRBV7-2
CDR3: CASSQSGGSYNEQFF
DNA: TGTGCCAGCAGCCAGAGCGGGGGGTCCTACAATGAGCAGTTCTTC

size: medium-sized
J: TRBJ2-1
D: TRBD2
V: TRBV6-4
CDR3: CASSDSSGGANEQFF
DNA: TGTGCCAGCAGTGACTCGAGCGGGGGGGCAAATGAGCAGTTCTTC

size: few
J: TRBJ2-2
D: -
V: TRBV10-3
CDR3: CAISDYNTGELFF
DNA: TGTGCCATCAGTGATTACAACACCGGGGAGCTGTTTTTT

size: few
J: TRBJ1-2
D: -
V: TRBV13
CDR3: CASSSGTAGYTF
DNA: TGTGCCAGCAGCTCTGGGACGGCTGGCTACACCTTC

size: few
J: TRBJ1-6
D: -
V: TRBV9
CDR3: CASSVVGPRSPLHF
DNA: TGTGCCAGCAGCGTAGTAGGGCCTCGTTCACCCCTCCACTTT

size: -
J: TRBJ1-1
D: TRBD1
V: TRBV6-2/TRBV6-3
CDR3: CASSYSSYSRDRDLKDTEAFF
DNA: TGTGCCAGCAGTTACTCGAGCTATTCCAGGGACAGGGATTTGAAGGACACTGAAGCTTTCTTT

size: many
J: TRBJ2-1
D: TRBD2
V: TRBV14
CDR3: CASSQVASGNEQFF
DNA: TGTGCCAGCAGCCAAGTTGCTAGCGGCAATGAGCAGTTCTTC

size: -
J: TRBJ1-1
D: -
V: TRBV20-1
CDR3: CSATEGRGTEAFF
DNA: TGCAGTGCTACCGAGGGGCGGGGCACTGAAGCTTTCTTT

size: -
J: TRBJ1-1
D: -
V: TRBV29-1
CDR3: CSVRSGVRTMNTEAFF
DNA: TGCAGCGTTCGGTCAGGGGTGCGGACCATGAACACTGAAGCTTTCTTT

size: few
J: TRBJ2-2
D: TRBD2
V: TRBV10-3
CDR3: CAIYRTSGGAYYTGELFF
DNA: TGTGCCATCTACCGGACTAGCGGGGGGGCCTATTACACCGGGGAGCTGTTTTTT

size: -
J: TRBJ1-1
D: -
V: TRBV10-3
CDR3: CAISESGGFSTEAFF
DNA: TGTGCCATCAGTGAGTCCGGGGGGTTCAGCACTGAAGCTTTCTTT

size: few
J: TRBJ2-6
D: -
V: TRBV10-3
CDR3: CAISGAAGSGANVLTF
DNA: TGTGCCATCAGTGGAGCGGCAGGCAGTGGGGCCAACGTCCTGACTTTC

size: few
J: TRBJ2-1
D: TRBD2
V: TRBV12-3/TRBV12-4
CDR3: CASSRGGFNEQFF
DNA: TGTGCCAGCAGCCGGGGGGGCTTCAATGAGCAGTTCTTC

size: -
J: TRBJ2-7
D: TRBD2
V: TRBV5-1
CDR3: CASSLGTAGDDEQYF
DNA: TGCGCCAGCAGCTTGGGAACGGCGGGGGACGACGAGCAGTACTTC

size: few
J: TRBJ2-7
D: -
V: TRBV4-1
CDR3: CASKSFQGSPGEQYF
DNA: TGCGCCAGCAAGTCTTTCCAGGGGTCTCCGGGGGAGCAGTACTTC

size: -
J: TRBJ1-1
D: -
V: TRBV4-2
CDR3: CASSQDWGSTEAFF
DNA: TGTGCCAGCAGCCAAGATTGGGGTTCGACTGAAGCTTTCTTT

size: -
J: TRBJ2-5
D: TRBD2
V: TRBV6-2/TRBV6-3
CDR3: CASSYIGVAGLQETQYF
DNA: TGTGCCAGCAGTTACATCGGGGTAGCGGGGCTTCAAGAGACCCAGTACTTC

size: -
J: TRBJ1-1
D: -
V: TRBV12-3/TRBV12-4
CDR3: CASSPRPNPNTEAFF
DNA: TGTGCCAGCAGTCCCCGCCCCAATCCCAACACTGAAGCTTTCTTT

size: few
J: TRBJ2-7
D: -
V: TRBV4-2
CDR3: CASSQVLASAEQYF
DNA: TGTGCCAGCAGCCAAGTTCTAGCCTCTGCCGAGCAGTACTTC

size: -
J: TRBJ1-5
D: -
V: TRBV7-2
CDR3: CASLQLTFSNQPQHF
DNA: TGTGCCAGCTTACAGCTTACCTTTAGCAATCAGCCCCAGCATTTT

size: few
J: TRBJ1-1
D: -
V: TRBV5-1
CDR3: CASSLAVGASNTEAFF
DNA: TGCGCCAGCAGCTTGGCGGTCGGGGCTTCGAACACTGAAGCTTTCTTT

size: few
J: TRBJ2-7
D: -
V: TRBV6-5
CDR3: CASSYSFRDSYEQYF
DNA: TGTGCCAGCAGTTACTCCTTCAGAGACTCCTACGAGCAGTACTTC

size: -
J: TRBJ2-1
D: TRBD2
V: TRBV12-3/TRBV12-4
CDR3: CASSKAGGDDEQFF
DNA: TGTGCCAGCAGTAAAGCGGGGGGCGATGATGAGCAGTTCTTC

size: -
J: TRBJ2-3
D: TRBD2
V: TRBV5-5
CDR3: CASTPEGTRGYTDTQYF
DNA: TGTGCCAGCACCCCGGAGGGGACTAGGGGCTACACAGATACGCAGTATTTT

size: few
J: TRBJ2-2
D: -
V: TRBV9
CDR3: CASSSHPTGGGTGELFF
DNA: TGTGCCAGCAGCTCCCACCCTACAGGGGGGGGCACCGGGGAGCTGTTTTTT

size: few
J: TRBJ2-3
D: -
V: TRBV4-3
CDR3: CASSQMWGRSTDTQYF
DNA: TGCGCCAGCAGCCAGATGTGGGGGCGGAGCACAGATACGCAGTATTTT

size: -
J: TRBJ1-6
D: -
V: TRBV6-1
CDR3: CASSGGRGPRETLHF
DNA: TGTGCCAGCAGTGGAGGTCGGGGTCCACGAGAGACCCTCCACTTT

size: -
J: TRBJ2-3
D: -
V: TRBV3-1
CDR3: CASGPESTDTQYF
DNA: TGTGCCAGCGGCCCGGAGAGCACAGATACGCAGTATTTT

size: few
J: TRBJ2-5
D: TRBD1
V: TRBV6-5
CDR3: CASSYSPGGPRETQYF
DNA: TGTGCCAGCAGTTACTCTCCAGGGGGTCCGCGTGAGACCCAGTACTTC

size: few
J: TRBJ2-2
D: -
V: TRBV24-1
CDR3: CATSDLSAWGTAGELFF
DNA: TGTGCCACCAGTGATTTATCTGCGTGGGGGACGGCCGGGGAGCTGTTTTTT

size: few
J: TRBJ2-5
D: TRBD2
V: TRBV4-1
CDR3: CASSQELAGGPQETQYF
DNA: TGCGCCAGCAGCCAAGAACTAGCGGGGGGGCCCCAAGAGACCCAGTACTTC

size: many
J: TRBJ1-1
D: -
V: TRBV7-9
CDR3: CASSFGTFEAFF
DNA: TGTGCCAGCAGCTTCGGAACCTTTGAAGCTTTCTTT

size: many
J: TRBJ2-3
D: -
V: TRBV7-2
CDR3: CASSLDGPLDTQYF
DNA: TGTGCCAGCAGCTTAGATGGTCCTTTGGATACGCAGTATTTT

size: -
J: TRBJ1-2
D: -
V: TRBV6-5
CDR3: CASSSQNLYGYTF
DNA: TGTGCCAGCAGTAGCCAGAACCTCTATGGCTACACCTTC

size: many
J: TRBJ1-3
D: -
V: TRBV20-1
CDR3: CSATDRSGTGNTIYF
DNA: TGCAGTGCAACAGACAGGTCGGGGACTGGAAACACCATATATTTT

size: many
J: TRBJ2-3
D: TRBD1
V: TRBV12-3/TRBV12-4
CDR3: CASSRTGTYTDTQYF
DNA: TGTGCCAGCAGCAGGACAGGGACCTACACAGATACGCAGTATTTT

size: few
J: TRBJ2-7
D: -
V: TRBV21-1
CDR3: CASSKVPSYEQYF
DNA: TGTGCCAGCAGCAAAGTGCCATCCTACGAGCAGTACTTC

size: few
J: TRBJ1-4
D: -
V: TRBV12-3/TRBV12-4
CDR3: CASSFSLGYEKLFF
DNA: TGTGCCAGCAGTTTCAGTTTGGGATATGAAAAACTGTTTTTT

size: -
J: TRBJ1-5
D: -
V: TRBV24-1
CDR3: CATSDASWPQHF
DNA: TGTGCCACCAGTGATGCCTCATGGCCCCAGCATTTT

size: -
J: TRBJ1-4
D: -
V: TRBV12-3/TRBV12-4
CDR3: CASKRRTGEKLFF
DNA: TGTGCCAGCAAGCGACGAACGGGAGAAAAACTGTTTTTT

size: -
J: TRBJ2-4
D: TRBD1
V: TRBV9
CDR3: CASSLAGTGLLQYF
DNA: TGTGCCAGCAGCCTAGCCGGGACAGGGCTCCTTCAGTACTTC

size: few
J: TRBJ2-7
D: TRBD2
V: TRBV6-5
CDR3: CASSYSSRLAGYYEQYF
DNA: TGTGCCAGCAGTTACTCGTCCCGACTAGCGGGGTACTACGAGCAGTACTTC

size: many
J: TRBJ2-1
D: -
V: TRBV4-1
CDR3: CASSVTGGERYNEQFF
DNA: TGCGCCAGCAGCGTAACTGGTGGGGAAAGGTACAATGAGCAGTTCTTC

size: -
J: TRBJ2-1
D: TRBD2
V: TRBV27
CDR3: CASSFGGSGGNEQFF
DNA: TGTGCCAGCAGTTTCGGGGGTAGCGGGGGGAATGAGCAGTTCTTC

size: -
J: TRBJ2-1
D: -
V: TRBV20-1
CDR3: CSARDSRGAYNEQFF
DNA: TGCAGTGCTAGAGATTCCAGGGGGGCCTACAATGAGCAGTTCTTC